The entry below gives a single T cell receptor beta chain sequence along with its context. The protocol was immunoSEQ multiplex PCR, while the TCRdb copy is restricted to in-frame clones and leaves out a portion. This table holds roughly 700,000 clones, 90% found once. This sample is part of a study of shared clonotypes between healthy human individuals. V shed 0 bases, J shed 3 bases, and the junction held 7 bases outside the gene matches. Germline V gene data show CDR1 as SGDLS and CDR2 as YYNGEE. The CDR3 has 16 amino acids. The sequenced material came from memory CD8+ T cells from PBMCs. Described subset: CD45RO+ cells pooled with CCR7-negative TemRA cells. This receptor was obtained from a man in his late teens or twenties in good health. Some clones in this sample may be carry-over from other donors' samples. The chain couples TRBV9 to TRBJ1-1, with TRBD1 matching over 8 bases. The CDR3 sequence: CASSVAGVTGDTEAFF. Written as DNA, the CDR3 is TGTGCCAGCAGCGTAGCTGGGGTGACAGGGGACACTGAAGCTTTCTTT.